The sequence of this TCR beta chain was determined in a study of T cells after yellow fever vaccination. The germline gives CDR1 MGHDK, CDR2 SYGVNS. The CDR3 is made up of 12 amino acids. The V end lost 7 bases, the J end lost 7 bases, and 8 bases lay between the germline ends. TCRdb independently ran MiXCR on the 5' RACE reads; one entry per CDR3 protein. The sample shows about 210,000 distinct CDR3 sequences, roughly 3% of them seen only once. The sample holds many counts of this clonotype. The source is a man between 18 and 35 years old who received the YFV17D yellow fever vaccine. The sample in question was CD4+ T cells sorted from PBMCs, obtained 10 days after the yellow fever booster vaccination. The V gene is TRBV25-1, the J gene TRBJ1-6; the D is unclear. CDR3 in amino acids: CASKSTNSPLHF. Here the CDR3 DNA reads TGTGCCAGCAAAAGCACGAATTCACCCCTCCACTTT.